Shown below are 28 T cell receptor beta chains from a single sample sequenced in a study of neoadjuvant anti-PD-1 for oral cavity cancer. Produced via immunoSEQ multiplex PCR; TCRdb's table is partial and in-frame only. The sample records approximately 20,000 clones, 65% to 85% being singletons. The sequencing here drew on PBMCs, taken before nivolumab (anti-PD-1) treatment. The receptor set was obtained from a person aged 40 to 85 with oral cavity squamous cell carcinoma.

The chain employs TRBV29-1 and TRBJ2-7, with D possibly being TRBD2 (5 bases). Trimming stripped 5 bases from V and 7 bases from J, with 18 bases between. Germline lookup yields CDR1 SQVTM and CDR2 ANQGSEA. CDR3 length equals 13 residues. This CDR3 reads CSVRSPASGEQYF. The DNA for the CDR3 is TGCAGCGTTCGGTCACCCGCTTCGGGGGAGCAGTACTTC.

Only a few counts were recorded for this clone. The rearrangement uses TRBV5-8 and TRBJ1-3; D perhaps matches TRBD1 (6 bases). The CDR3 length is 16 residues. V was pared by 3 bases and J by 1 base, with 14 bases between. CDR1 SGHTS and CDR2 YDEGEE come from the germline V gene. CDR3 in amino acids: CASSWGASISGNTIYF. The CDR3 nucleotides are TGTGCCAGCAGCTGGGGGGCGTCTATTTCTGGAAACACCATATATTTT.

The table lists this clone with a few counts. The genes are TRBV19 and TRBJ2-7, with 16 bases fitting TRBD2. The CDR3 totals 16 residues. The V and J ends lost 3 bases and 7 bases, in that order; junction bases with no gene match: 6. Germline CDR1 reads LNHDA; CDR2 reads SQIVND (reference sequence). Written as DNA, the CDR3 is TGTGCCAGTAGTATGGGACTAGCGGGAGGGACCTGGGAGCAGTACTTC. Translated: CASSMGLAGGTWEQYF.

The genes are TRBV27 and TRBJ1-2; unclear D gene. The germline V and J ends were trimmed by 1 base and 13 bases, with 25 bases remaining between them. The germline V gene has CDR1 MNHEY and CDR2 SMNVEV (reference sequence). CDR3 length equals 16 residues. This CDR3 reads CASSLLYIPPGYRRTF. The CDR3 DNA follows: TGTGCCAGCAGTTTATTATATATCCCCCCGGGCTATCGACGCACCTTC.

This clone has only one observation. The genes are TRBV19 and TRBJ1-2; weak D call: TRBD1 (6 bases). This CDR3 contains 13 residues. Looked up from germline, CDR1 is LNHDA and CDR2 is SQIVND (reference sequence). Trimming cost V 6 bases and J 8 bases, with 16 bases left between them. CDR3 sequence reads: CASRAGQEAGYTF. CDR3 in DNA: TGTGCCAGTAGGGCGGGACAAGAGGCAGGCTACACCTTC.

The J gene is TRBJ2-3, the V gene TRBV5-1; a weak D match, TRBD2 (6 bases). This CDR3 spans 16 amino acids. Germline V gene data show CDR1 as SGHRS and CDR2 as YFSETQ. V dropped 0 bases and J dropped 4 bases, with 15 bases sitting between them. Written as DNA, the CDR3 is TGCGCCAGCAGCTTGGGCACTAGCATCGGGGCAGATACGCAGTATTTT. The encoded protein is CASSLGTSIGADTQYF.

The rearrangement links TRBV5-1 to TRBJ1-1; D uncertain. V was shortened by 0 bases and J by 1 base, with 10 bases between the two germline ends. The germline V gene has CDR1 SGHRS and CDR2 YFSETQ. The CDR3 covers 15 residues. CDR3 in amino acids: CASSLDVARNTEAFF. In DNA form, the CDR3 reads TGCGCCAGCAGCTTGGACGTGGCGAGGAACACTGAAGCTTTCTTT.

The chain employs TRBV9 and TRBJ2-5, with 10 bases matching TRBD1. V lost 3 bases to trimming and J lost 3 bases; unmatched junction nucleotides: 11. From germline, CDR1 is SGDLS and CDR2 YYNGEE. This CDR3 comprises 17 residues. The CDR3 protein is CASSADLLGQGKETQYF. DNA for the CDR3: TGTGCCAGCAGCGCAGACCTGTTGGGACAGGGGAAAGAGACCCAGTACTTC.

The V gene is TRBV29-1, the J gene TRBJ2-7; TRBD2 is a possible D gene (6 bases). CDR3 length: 12 residues. Trimming shortened V by 8 bases and J by 5 bases, and 16 bases separated the two germline ends. Germline CDR1 is SQVTM and CDR2 is ANQGSEA. The CDR3, as DNA: TGCAGCATCGGGGGTCAGGTTAACGAGCAGTACTTC. The encoded protein is CSIGGQVNEQYF.

V is TRBV7-9 and J is TRBJ2-7, with D uncertain. This CDR3 has 14 residues. Trimming left V 1 base short and J 0 bases short, with 7 bases between. From germline, CDR1 is SEHNR and CDR2 FQNEAQ (reference sequence). The CDR3 region has the DNA TGTGCCAGCAGCTTAGGACTCCCCTCCTACGAGCAGTACTTC. Protein: CASSLGLPSYEQYF.

The chain combines TRBV19 with TRBJ1-2, with D possibly being TRBD1 (6 bases). The V gene lost 6 bases and the J gene lost 2 bases, with 7 bases spanning the gap. The CDR3 contains 12 residues. Germline CDR1 reads LNHDA; CDR2 reads SQIVND (reference sequence). CDR3 sequence reads: CASRGANYGYTF. CDR3 DNA sequence: TGTGCCAGTAGGGGGGCGAACTATGGCTACACCTTC.

The CDR3 loop reads CAISESADNYGYTF. The CDR3 nucleotides read TGTGCCATCAGTGAGTCGGCAGACAACTATGGCTACACCTTC. The rearrangement links TRBV10-3 to TRBJ1-2, with D hard to call. Trimming removed 0 bases at V and 2 bases at J, with 7 bases between. CDR3 length: 14 amino acids. CDR1 and CDR2 from the germline V gene are ENHRY and SYGVKD.

V gene TRBV10-2 combines with J gene TRBJ2-7, with 11 bases fitting TRBD2. Germline loops: CDR1 WSHSY, CDR2 SAAADI. The CDR3 consists of 14 residues. Trimming removed 6 bases from V and 4 bases from J; junction bases left unmatched: 5. CDR3 coding DNA: TGCGCCAGCAGGCCCACTAGCGGGAGTTACGAGCAGTACTTC. It specifies CASRPTSGSYEQYF.

This clone came up a few times. The chain employs TRBV10-1 and TRBJ1-1; a weak D match, TRBD1 (6 bases). The CDR3 is made up of 15 amino acids. Germline assignment: CDR1 WNHNN and CDR2 SYGVQD (reference sequence). The V end was cut by 5 bases, the J end by 0 bases, with 13 bases between. The CDR3 DNA reads TGCGCCAGCAGTCCATCGGGACATCTGAACACTGAAGCTTTCTTT. Protein sequence: CASSPSGHLNTEAFF.

The gene calls are TRBV9 and TRBJ2-5; tentative D call: TRBD2 (6 bases). This CDR3 has 18 amino acids. V was trimmed by 1 base and J by 5 bases, leaving 24 bases between them. Germline V gene sequence: CDR1 SGDLS, CDR2 YYNGEE. The CDR3 DNA reads as TGTGCCAGCAGCGTAAGTCCCCGACTAGACGGGTCGGGGGAGACCCAGTACTTC. The encoded protein is CASSVSPRLDGSGETQYF.

V and J are TRBV27 and TRBJ2-1, with unresolved D. CDR1 MNHEY and CDR2 SMNVEV come from the germline V gene (reference sequence). CDR3 length: 14 amino acids. V gave up 2 bases and J gave up 4 bases, with 9 bases separating them. The CDR3 DNA reads as TGTGCCAGCAGTTTACTTCCACCTTACAATGAGCAGTTCTTC. This gives the protein CASSLLPPYNEQFF.

The CDR3 here is CASSVGGLAETQYF. The CDR3 DNA reads TGTGCCAGCAGCGTAGGTGGGTTAGCTGAGACCCAGTACTTC. The chain employs TRBV9 and TRBJ2-5; D remains unclear. Germline CDR1 SGDLS, CDR2 YYNGEE. The CDR3 has 14 residues. Trimming cost V 0 bases and J 5 bases, with 11 bases left between them.

The V call is TRBV5-5, the J call TRBJ2-7; 8 positions match TRBD1. From germline, CDR1 is SGHKS and CDR2 YYEKEE (reference sequence). This CDR3 has 14 amino acids. V gave up 4 bases and J gave up 3 bases; unmatched junction bases: 6. The CDR3 protein is CASSTDRVDYEQYF. CDR3 in DNA: TGTGCCAGCAGCACGGACAGGGTTGACTACGAGCAGTACTTC.

The rearrangement links TRBV5-1 to TRBJ1-1; possibly TRBD1 for D (5 bases). The germline V gene encodes CDR1 SGHRS and CDR2 YFSETQ. Trimming shortened V by 2 bases and J by 0 bases, and 14 bases separated the two germline ends. The CDR3 loop spans 16 amino acids. For the CDR3, the DNA is TGCGCCAGCAGCTTCTACGACAGTTCCATGAACACTGAAGCTTTCTTT. This sequence encodes CASSFYDSSMNTEAFF.

The chain couples TRBV6-1 to TRBJ1-1; TRBD1 might be the D (5 bases). V dropped 7 bases and J dropped 1 base, with 13 bases sitting between them. The germline V gene has CDR1 MNHNS and CDR2 SASEGT. The CDR3 has 14 residues. The CDR3 loop is CASMGVGGNTEAFF. Written as DNA, the CDR3 is TGTGCCAGCATGGGCGTTGGGGGGAACACTGAAGCTTTCTTT.

J is TRBJ2-7 and V is TRBV11-2; D is tentatively TRBD1 or TRBD2 (5 bases each). Germline V gene sequence: CDR1 SGHAT, CDR2 FQNNGV. The CDR3 runs to 12 residues. Trimming removed 2 bases from V and 4 bases from J, with 6 bases in between. The CDR3: CASSLWGYEQYF. CDR3 coding DNA: TGTGCCAGCAGCTTATGGGGGTACGAGCAGTACTTC. The full variable domain, completed using reference TRBV11-2 and TRBJ2-7, is EAGVAQSPRYKIIEKRQSVAFWCNPISGHATLYWYQQILGQGPKLLIQFQNNGVVDDSQLPKDRFSAERLKGVDSTLKIQPAKLEDSAVYLCASSLWGYEQYFGPGTRLTVT.

The CDR3 DNA reads TGTGCCATCAGTGGGCAGGGGCGCACCTACGAGCAGTACTTC. Its translation is CAISGQGRTYEQYF. The J gene is TRBJ2-7, the V gene TRBV10-3; weak D call: TRBD1 (6 bases). CDR1 is ENHRY, CDR2 SYGVKD, per germline. V was shortened by 4 bases and J by 2 bases, with 12 bases between the two germline ends. This CDR3 contains 14 residues.

This chain joins TRBV20-1 and TRBJ2-7; no reliable D call. This CDR3 is 11 amino acids long. The V end was cut by 2 bases, the J end by 3 bases, with 5 bases between. Germline CDR1 reads DFQATT; CDR2 reads SNEGSKA (reference sequence). This CDR3 is CSARLNYEQYF. The DNA for the CDR3 is TGCAGTGCTAGACTAAACTACGAGCAGTACTTC.

The V and J genes are TRBV14 and TRBJ2-7; a possible D gene is TRBD1 (6 bases). Germline loops: CDR1 SGHDN, CDR2 FVKESK. V lost 5 bases to trimming and J lost 3 bases, with 11 bases between them. The CDR3 length is 13 residues. CDR3 amino acids: CASSNRVIYEQYF. The CDR3 coding sequence is TGTGCCAGCAGCAACAGGGTTATCTACGAGCAGTACTTC.

The rearrangement joins TRBV5-4 to TRBJ1-2; perhaps TRBD1 as D (6 bases). V dropped 2 bases and J dropped 7 bases, with 21 bases sitting between them. The CDR3 is 16 residues long. Germline lookup yields CDR1 SGHNT and CDR2 YYREEE (reference sequence). The CDR3 protein is CASSFGTTTGLGGYTF. The CDR3 region has the DNA TGTGCCAGCAGCTTCGGAACTACGACAGGTTTGGGTGGCTACACCTTC.

This clone was seen more than once but under ten times. This sequence joins TRBV6-1 and TRBJ1-5; D may be TRBD1 (6 bases). The germline V and J ends were trimmed by 4 bases and 4 bases, with 11 bases remaining between them. The CDR3 totals 14 residues. The V gene's germline CDR1 is MNHNS and CDR2 SASEGT. The CDR3 DNA is TGTGCCAGCAGTGCCCAGGGGACTAATCAGCCCCAGCATTTT. Its protein product is CASSAQGTNQPQHF.

V and J are TRBV5-6 and TRBJ2-7, with 8 bases that match TRBD2. V lost 3 bases to trimming and J lost 3 bases; unmatched junction nucleotides: 11. The CDR3 consists of 16 residues. CDR1 and CDR2 (germline): SGHDT, YYEEEE. CDR3 nucleotide sequence: TGTGCCAGCAGCTCCCTAGGAAGCGGGAGTGTCTACGAGCAGTACTTC. This sequence encodes CASSSLGSGSVYEQYF.

DNA of the CDR3: TGTGCCAGCAGTGAACTTGGTAGCGGGGGGTCCACAGATACGCAGTATTTT. It encodes CASSELGSGGSTDTQYF. The chain has TRBV25-1 and TRBJ2-3, with TRBD2 matching 10 bases. J gave up 2 bases and V 2 bases, and 7 bases lay outside the gene matches. There are 17 residues in the CDR3. Germline-derived CDR1 and CDR2 are MGHDK and SYGVNS.